Here is one T cell receptor beta chain with its context. What it recognizes is unknown. These data are taken from a study of T cell responses to AZD1222 COVID-19 vaccine. Regarding the study as a whole: Spike-wide vaccine-associated CD4 TCRs dominated at 160-218 and 743-854. Within unmutated variant regions lay the reported targets of nearly half of spike-specific TCRs. Just a handful of AZD1222 recipients tested seropositive at baseline. Donor demographics were predominantly white British with a female majority; clonal diversity may be underestimated.

Repertoires were generated with immunoSEQ multiplex PCR, while TCRdb's copy carries only in-frame clones and drops some. The sample consists of 120,000 or so clones, about 89% of them appearing once. Germline V gene sequence: CDR1 MNHEY, CDR2 SVGAGI. V lost 6 bases, J lost 1 base, and 2 bases stayed unmatched. This CDR3 has 14 residues. The origin of this receptor is an adult in good health. The sequenced sample was peripheral blood, obtained on day 0 of MenACWY control vaccination. The V call is TRBV6-5, the J call TRBJ1-5; TRBD1 matches 8 bases. Here the CDR3 DNA reads TGTGCCAGCAGGCAGGGGGCCAGCAATCAGCCCCAGCATTTT. The encoded protein is CASRQGASNQPQHF.